This TCR beta chain comes out of a study of cytomegalovirus exposure and HLA in healthy donors. Whole-study findings and limits: TRBV6-2, TRBV6-3 and some other V segments were excluded as indistinguishable. CMV serostatus alone was available as immune exposure information. Through in vitro validation, three CMV-associated chains were shown to be specific for CMV antigens.

The germline CDR1 and CDR2 sequences are MNHEY and SVGAGI. The V and J ends lost 2 bases and 9 bases, in that order; junction bases with no gene match: 8. The CDR3 loop spans 15 amino acids. A note on this clone: Its antigen is currently unknown.

Use of 60 Vbeta and 13 Jbeta primers characterized the PCR. Authors' analysis steps: In a later analysis, some 80 million unique TCR beta chains included roughly 11 million shared by two or more donors. The protocol was immunoSEQ multiplex PCR, while the TCRdb copy is restricted to in-frame clones and leaves out a portion. D and trimming were read from the DNA, whereas the V and J calls and clone size are those reported in that table. The table lists about 85,000 clones, around three fifths of them singletons. This TCR came from a man younger than 45 in good health and CMV-seronegative. The sequencing input was PBMCs. The chain joins TRBV6-5 to TRBJ2-1; 9 bases are a match to TRBD1. CDR3 DNA: TGTGCCAGCAGTTACACAAGACAGGGGGTTGGTGAGCAGTTCTTC. Translation gives CASSYTRQGVGEQFF.